This T cell receptor (beta chain) was documented in a study of human T cells and chemical hapten exposure. A single record per CDR3 protein comes from TCRdb applying MiXCR to the RACE reads. Of fewer than 40,000 distinct CDR3 sequences listed, about 13% are singletons. CDR3 size: 13 residues. Germline loops: CDR1 SQVTM, CDR2 ANQGSEA. Trimming left V 4 bases short and J 3 bases short, with 13 bases between. General study results and limits: It was expanded TCRs that formed significantly more large CDR3 similarity clusters than controls did.

This clonotype occurred a few times. Its target is unknown. Time point here: patch test 3, about 24 weeks after DPC sensitization. Treatment given: therapeutic diphenylcyclopropenone sensitization with weekly scalp DPC. Total RNA was isolated from whole blood that had not been fractionated. The rearrangement joins TRBV29-1 to TRBJ2-7; TRBD2 might be the D (5 bases). The TCR originated in a woman in her forties with alopecia areata. Some clones in this sample may be carry-over from other donors' samples. The sample here was whole blood, taken in connection with sensitization to the hapten diphenylcyclopropenone (DPC). The CDR3 DNA sequence: TGCAGCGTTGGAGGGATGGGAGACTACGAGCAGTACTTC. It encodes CSVGGMGDYEQYF.